One and the same sample provided the 27 T cell receptor beta chains below, sequenced in a study of regulatory T cells in long-lasting Graves disease. The time point here: newly diagnosed GD, antithyroid drugs for less than 3 months. RNA extracted from PBMCs served as the sequencing template. Arm-PCR of CDR3 regions and iRepertoire HTBI primers were used to build TCR beta libraries. TCRdb re-analysed the multiplex PCR reads in MiXCR, keeping a single row per CDR3 protein. The data hold about 420,000 distinct CDR3 sequences, with about a sixth observed a single time. These records were also assigned to another study, of T cells in Graves' hyperthyroidism and ophthalmopathy.

Sample: peripheral blood mononuclear cells (PBMCs), taken at new diagnosis, from a patient treated with antithyroid drugs. The receptors were sampled from a woman aged 18-30 years with Graves disease.

This clonotype appeared many times. The V and J genes are TRBV12-3 or TRBV12-4 and TRBJ2-7; TRBD2 aligns across 8 bases. The CDR3 runs 13 residues. With 5 bases clipped from V and 7 bases from J, the junction kept 7 bases outside the gene matches. CDR3 in DNA: TGTGCCAGCAGTGCGGGGGGTCGAGGGGAGCAGTACTTC. Translation gives CASSAGGRGEQYF.

Only a few counts were recorded for this clonotype. The chain combines TRBV5-1 with TRBJ1-5; TRBD1 aligns across 7 bases. The CDR3 sequence is 14 residues long. Trimming removed 0 bases from V and 5 bases from J; junction bases left unmatched: 2. CDR1 and CDR2 (germline): SGHRS, YFSETQ. The DNA for the CDR3 is TGCGCCAGCAGCTTGGATCAGGGGGATCAGCCCCAGCATTTT. The encoded protein is CASSLDQGDQPQHF. Filled out from reference TRBV5-1 and TRBJ1-5, the complete variable domain reads KAGVTQTPRYLIKTRGQQVTLSCSPISGHRSVSWYQQTPGQGLQFLFEYFSETQRNKGNFPGRFSGRQFSNSRSEMNVSTLELGDSALYLCASSLDQGDQPQHFGDGTRLSIL.

There are a few counts of this clonotype. V is TRBV3-1 and J is TRBJ2-1; D tentatively fits TRBD1 or TRBD2 (5 bases each). The germline V gene encodes CDR1 LGHDT and CDR2 YNNKEL (reference sequence). V dropped 3 bases and J dropped 0 bases, with 12 bases sitting between them. CDR3 length: 16 amino acids. CDR3 bases: TGTGCCAGCAGCCAGTTATGGGACCGCTCCTACAATGAGCAGTTCTTC. Protein product: CASSQLWDRSYNEQFF.

Note on this clonotype: The conserved final phenylalanine or tryptophan is absent from the CDR3, which likely points to a read error. V gene TRBV5-1 combines with J gene TRBJ2-3; 14 bases match TRBD2. The CDR3 loop spans 17 amino acids. Germline V gene data show CDR1 as SGHRS and CDR2 as YFSETQ. The CDR3 DNA sequence: TGCGCCAGCAGCGCGGGGACTAGCGGGAGTAGAAGAGATAGGCAGTATGTT. Amino acid sequence: CASSAGTSGSRRDRQYV.

This clonotype has just a few counts. CDR3 DNA: TGCAGCGTTGAAGCAGGGGTTGGGACTGAAGCTTTCTTT. It encodes CSVEAGVGTEAFF. The chain carries TRBV29-1 and TRBJ1-1, with D maybe TRBD1 (6 bases). Germline lookup yields CDR1 SQVTM and CDR2 ANQGSEA. Deletions cut 1 base from V and 5 bases from J, with 11 bases between. This CDR3 spans 13 amino acids.

The table lists this clonotype with a few counts. Compared with germline, one end of the junction differs, possibly owing to a read error. The chain is built from TRBV2 and TRBJ1-3, with 7 bases matching TRBD1. CDR1 is SNHLY, CDR2 FYNNEI, per germline. This CDR3 has 16 amino acids. The CDR3, as DNA: TGTGCCGGCAGCTCGCAGGGACAGCCTCCTGGAAACACCATATATTTT. It translates to CAGSSQGQPPGNTIYF.

In this sample, this clonotype turned up a few times. CDR3 in DNA: TGTGCCTGGAGTTCAGGTCCAACTAATGAAAAACTGTTTTTT. This encodes CAWSSGPTNEKLFF. The genes are TRBV30 and TRBJ1-4, with D unclear. V was shortened by 2 bases and J by 0 bases, with 7 bases between the two germline ends. CDR1 GTSNPN and CDR2 SVGIG come from the germline V gene (reference sequence). The CDR3 is 14 amino acids. Full variable domain (rest looked up from reference TRBV30 and TRBJ1-4): SQTIHQWPATLVQPVGSPLSLECTVEGTSNPNLYWYRQAAGRGLQLLFYSVGIGQISSEVPQNLSASRPQDRQFILSSKKLLLSDSGFYLCAWSSGPTNEKLFFGSGTQLSVL.

This clonotype was counted between two and nine times. The chain combines TRBV19 with TRBJ2-7, with 7 bases fitting TRBD1. This CDR3 contains 17 residues. Unmatched junction bases numbered 10, after V lost 2 bases and J lost 0 bases. Germline V lookup: CDR1 LNHDA, CDR2 SQIVND (reference sequence). DNA for the CDR3: TGTGCCAGTAGTATATCCCGGCAGGGGGACAGCTCCTACGAGCAGTACTTC. This codes for CASSISRQGDSSYEQYF. The entire variable domain, with the rest obtained from reference TRBV19 and TRBJ2-7, is as follows: DGGITQSPKYLFRKEGQNVTLSCEQNLNHDAMYWYRQDPGQGLRLIYYSQIVNDFQKGDIAEGYSVSREKKESFPLTVTSAQKNPTAFYLCASSISRQGDSSYEQYFGPGTRLTVT.

In its sample, this clonotype was seen many times. The rearrangement joins TRBV6-1 to TRBJ2-3, with D unclear. Trimming cost V 1 base and J 4 bases, with 6 bases left between them. In germline, CDR1 is MNHNS, CDR2 SASEGT. The CDR3 sequence is 13 residues long. This CDR3 reads CASSEVWADTQYF. As DNA, the CDR3 is TGTGCCAGCAGTGAAGTTTGGGCAGATACGCAGTATTTT.

This clonotype was detected ten times or more. This rearrangement joins TRBV5-1 to TRBJ2-7; D may be TRBD1 (5 bases). The CDR3 length is 13 residues. CDR1 and CDR2 from the germline V gene are SGHRS and YFSETQ. Trimming took 7 bases from V and 2 from J, leaving 13 bases between them. The CDR3 bases are TGCGCCAGCTCCGACAGTTCCACCTACGAGCAGTACTTC. Protein product: CASSDSSTYEQYF.

This clonotype was detected once. Written as DNA, the CDR3 is TGTGCCAGCACCGACTTCTCTGGAAACACCATATATTTT. Translating gives CASTDFSGNTIYF. The chain carries TRBV9 and TRBJ1-3; D is ambiguous. This CDR3 spans 13 amino acids. The germline gives CDR1 SGDLS, CDR2 YYNGEE. Trimming left V 6 bases short and J 0 bases short, with 7 bases between.

This clonotype was seen ten or more times. This sequence joins TRBV7-3 and TRBJ2-1; TRBD1 aligns across 9 bases. Trimming removed 1 base from V and 7 bases from J; junction bases left unmatched: 2. CDR1 SGHTA and CDR2 FQGTGA come from the germline V gene. The CDR3 is made up of 14 amino acids. The chain's CDR3 is CASSLNRGQNEQFF. In DNA, the CDR3 is TGTGCCAGCAGCTTAAACAGGGGGCAGAATGAGCAGTTCTTC.

This clonotype came up a few times. The CDR3 coding sequence is TGCAGTGCTAGCCCCGAAGGCCATGTGGCTTCAGGAGAGAAGTACTTC. This codes for CSASPEGHVASGEKYF. The rearrangement links TRBV20-1 to TRBJ2-7; D remains unclear. V dropped 3 bases and J dropped 11 bases, with 29 bases sitting between them. The CDR3 loop spans 16 amino acids. Germline assignment: CDR1 DFQATT and CDR2 SNEGSKA (reference sequence).

This clonotype was detected ten times or more. This rearrangement joins TRBV28 to TRBJ1-5; D possibly corresponds to TRBD1 (6 bases). Germline CDR1 is MDHEN and CDR2 is SYDVKM. With 4 bases removed from V and 4 bases from J, the gap between germline ends came to 14 bases. The CDR3 is 15 residues long. The CDR3 reads CASSSEGQTNQPQHF. The CDR3 coding sequence is TGTGCCAGCAGTTCTGAAGGACAGACGAATCAGCCCCAGCATTTT.

This clonotype has a count of ten or more. The chain recombines TRBV6-5 with TRBJ2-5; a possible D gene is TRBD1 (5 bases). CDR1 and CDR2 (germline): MNHEY, SVGAGI. V shed 2 bases and J shed 5 bases, with 9 bases lying between them. CDR3 length: 13 amino acids. CDR3 region: CASSYGHGETQYF. CDR3 DNA: TGTGCCAGCAGTTACGGACACGGGGAGACCCAGTACTTC.

This clonotype came up a few times. The chain uses TRBV24-1 and TRBJ2-3; no firm D call. Germline V gene sequence: CDR1 KGHDR, CDR2 SFDVKD. The CDR3 consists of 11 residues. Trimming pared 9 bases from V and 5 bases from J, leaving 8 bases between. CDR3 sequence reads: CATALGDTQYF. CDR3 DNA: TGTGCCACCGCCCTCGGAGATACGCAGTATTTT.

This clonotype was picked up many times. One end of the junction varies from germline; a read error may be responsible. The chain joins TRBV2 to TRBJ2-1; the D is unclear. There are 15 residues in the CDR3. The germline gives CDR1 SNHLY, CDR2 FYNNEI. Here the CDR3 DNA reads TGTGCCAGCAATGAAGGACGAATCTCCTACAATGAGCAGTTCTTC. As protein: CASNEGRISYNEQFF.

This clonotype was counted only a few times. CDR3 in amino acids: CASSSWTRTSGRETQYF. The CDR3 DNA reads TGTGCCAGCAGTTCTTGGACTAGGACTAGCGGGAGAGAGACCCAGTACTTC. This rearrangement joins TRBV28 to TRBJ2-5, with 13 bases matching TRBD2. The CDR3 runs to 17 residues. Per the germline V gene, CDR1 is MDHEN and CDR2 is SYDVKM. V was pared by 4 bases and J by 4 bases, with 9 bases of the junction left unmatched. The variable domain in full, completed from reference TRBV28 and TRBJ2-5, reads DVKVTQSSRYLVKRTGEKVFLECVQDMDHENMFWYRQDPGLGLRLIYFSYDVKMKEKGDIPEGYSVSREKKERFSLILESASTNQTSMYLCASSSWTRTSGRETQYFGPGTRLLVL.

The chain uses TRBV7-9 and TRBJ1-1; D remains unclear. V lost 0 bases to trimming and J lost 4 bases, with 9 bases between them. The CDR3 is 14 amino acids. The germline CDR1 and CDR2 sequences are SEHNR and FQNEAQ (reference sequence). CDR3 coding DNA: TGTGCCAGCAGCTTAGCGAAGGAGGGCACTGAAGCTTTCTTT. Translated: CASSLAKEGTEAFF.

This clonotype occurred many times. The chain combines TRBV25-1 with TRBJ2-2; 9 nucleotides agree with TRBD2. From germline, CDR1 is MGHDK and CDR2 SYGVNS. Unmatched junction bases numbered 0, after V lost 4 bases and J lost 3 bases. The CDR3 loop spans 14 amino acids. The CDR3 here is CASSGLADTGELFF. The CDR3 DNA is TGTGCCAGCAGTGGACTAGCGGACACCGGGGAGCTGTTTTTT. Full variable domain (remainder filled in from reference TRBV25-1 and TRBJ2-2): EADIYQTPRYLVIGTGKKITLECSQTMGHDKMYWYQQDPGMELHLIHYSYGVNSTEKGDLSSESTVSRIRTEHFPLTLESARPSHTSQYLCASSGLADTGELFFGEGSRLTVL.

This clonotype occurred a few times. This sequence joins TRBV20-1 and TRBJ1-2; 9 bases are shared with TRBD1. The CDR3 covers 15 residues. Germline V gene sequence: CDR1 DFQATT, CDR2 SNEGSKA (reference sequence). Trimming cost V 3 bases and J 7 bases; bases outside gene matches: 12. The CDR3 loop reads CSASDPGQGLFGYTF. The CDR3 bases are TGCAGTGCTAGTGATCCGGGACAGGGTTTATTTGGCTACACCTTC.

Details on this clonotype: A far larger clone is just one base off, so this is likely a read error. The chain joins TRBV7-2 to TRBJ2-1; 9 bases are shared with TRBD2. The CDR3 sequence is 15 residues long. V lost 5 bases, J lost 13 bases, and 15 bases stayed unmatched. The germline V gene has CDR1 SGHTA and CDR2 FQGNSA. CDR3 in amino acids: CASSHRLAELETQFF. In DNA form, the CDR3 reads TGTGCCAGCAGCCATAGACTAGCGGAATTGGAGACCCAGTTCTTC.

The table lists this clonotype with many counts. V gene TRBV29-1 combines with J gene TRBJ1-1; TRBD1 matches 8 bases. Germline V CDR1 and CDR2: SQVTM, ANQGSEA. The junction had 8 bases not matched to a gene; V was cut back by 4 bases and J by 1 base. CDR3 length equals 15 residues. CDR3 amino acids: CSVGMGGTGNTEAFF. In nucleotides, the CDR3 is TGCAGCGTTGGAATGGGGGGGACAGGGAACACTGAAGCTTTCTTT.

Only a few counts were recorded for this clonotype. The rearrangement uses TRBV10-3 and TRBJ1-5, with 7 bases identical to TRBD1. The CDR3 extends over 14 amino acids. Trimming removed 5 bases from V and 2 bases from J; junction bases left unmatched: 3. Germline loops: CDR1 ENHRY, CDR2 SYGVKD. The CDR3 spells CAISTDRGNQPQHF. CDR3 DNA: TGTGCCATCAGTACCGACAGGGGCAATCAGCCCCAGCATTTT.

The sample holds a few counts of this clonotype. V gene TRBV28 combines with J gene TRBJ2-2; 7 bases are shared with TRBD1. The CDR3 covers 13 residues. Germline trimming cut 8 bases from V and 3 bases from J; bases unmatched to any gene: 3. From germline, CDR1 is MDHEN and CDR2 SYDVKM. The CDR3 spells CASRTGYTGELFF. CDR3 DNA: TGTGCCAGCCGGACAGGATACACCGGGGAGCTGTTTTTT. Full variable domain (outside the CDR3, taken from reference TRBV28 and TRBJ2-2): DVKVTQSSRYLVKRTGEKVFLECVQDMDHENMFWYRQDPGLGLRLIYFSYDVKMKEKGDIPEGYSVSREKKERFSLILESASTNQTSMYLCASRTGYTGELFFGEGSRLTVL.

This clonotype was seen at least ten times. The chain links TRBV20-1 to TRBJ1-5; TRBD1 is a possible D gene (6 bases). The CDR3 consists of 17 residues. CDR1 and CDR2 from the germline V gene are DFQATT and SNEGSKA (reference sequence). Trimming pared 0 bases from V and 4 bases from J, leaving 19 bases between. The CDR3 reads CSARETGYRVSNQPQHF. CDR3 in DNA: TGCAGTGCTAGAGAAACAGGGTATAGGGTTTCGAATCAGCCCCAGCATTTT.

There are many counts of this clonotype. The V call is TRBV28, the J call TRBJ2-5, with no clear D. This CDR3 contains 14 residues. CDR1 and CDR2 (germline): MDHEN, SYDVKM. The V end was cut by 3 bases, the J end by 1 base, with 9 bases between. CDR3 sequence (DNA): TGTGCCAGCAGTTTGCCCGTCTTCCAAGAGACCCAGTACTTC. Translating it yields CASSLPVFQETQYF.